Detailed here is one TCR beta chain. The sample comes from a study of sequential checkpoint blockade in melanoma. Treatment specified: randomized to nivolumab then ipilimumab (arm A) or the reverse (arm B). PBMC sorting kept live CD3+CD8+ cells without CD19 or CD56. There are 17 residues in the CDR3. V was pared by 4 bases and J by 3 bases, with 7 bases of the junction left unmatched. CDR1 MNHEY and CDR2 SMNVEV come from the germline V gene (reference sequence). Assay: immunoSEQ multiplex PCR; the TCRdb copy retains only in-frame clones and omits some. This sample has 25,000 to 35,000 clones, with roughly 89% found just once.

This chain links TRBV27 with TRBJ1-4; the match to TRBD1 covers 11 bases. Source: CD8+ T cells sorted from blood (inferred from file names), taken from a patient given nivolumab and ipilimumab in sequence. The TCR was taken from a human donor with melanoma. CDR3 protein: CASSSGQGAEANEKLFF. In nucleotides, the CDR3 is TGTGCCAGCAGTTCCGGACAGGGGGCGGAGGCTAATGAAAAACTGTTTTTT.